The 19 T cell receptor beta chains listed next were all sequenced from one sample in a study of T cell clones after liver transplantation. Libraries were prepared by immunoSEQ multiplex PCR; TCRdb keeps only in-frame clonotypes and omits some of them. The table includes several thousand clones, about 40% detected once. TCRbeta sequences of proliferating CFSE-low MLR cells were labeled alloreactive. These TCRs' antigens remain unknown. Sequencing was done on a sample of CD4+ T cells from cultured PBMCs. These receptors originate from a human patient who received a liver transplant. A subset of T cells may come from the graft donor.

The chain combines TRBV11-1 with TRBJ1-1; D not certain. Trimming took off 5 bases at V and 0 bases at J, with 7 bases between the two ends. This CDR3 has 13 amino acids. The V gene's germline CDR1 is SGHAT and CDR2 FQDESV (reference sequence). CDR3 in DNA: TGTGCCAGCAGCAAAGATCTGAACACTGAAGCTTTCTTT. Amino acids: CASSKDLNTEAFF.

The gene calls are TRBV6-6 and TRBJ1-5, with D unresolved. There are 16 residues in the CDR3. In germline, CDR1 is MNHNY, CDR2 SVGAGI (reference sequence). V was trimmed by 8 bases and J by 0 bases, leaving 17 bases between them. The CDR3 reads CASRTAEPYSNQPQHF. In DNA form, the CDR3 reads TGTGCCAGCCGCACCGCGGAACCTTATAGCAATCAGCCCCAGCATTTT.

The rearrangement joins TRBV7-2 to TRBJ2-2; D remains ambiguous. The CDR3 contains 14 residues. Germline values: CDR1 SGHTA, CDR2 FQGNSA. Trimming left V 3 bases short and J 6 bases short, with 11 bases between. CDR3 residues: CASSFILVAGELFF. The CDR3 nucleotides are TGTGCCAGCAGCTTTATTTTAGTCGCCGGGGAGCTGTTTTTT.

In this sample, this clone turned up once. The rearrangement joins TRBV6-9 to TRBJ2-5; D gene ambiguous. The germline V gene encodes CDR1 MNHGY and CDR2 SVAAGI. Trimming removed 6 bases at V and 1 base at J, with 12 bases between. The CDR3 has 14 amino acids. The DNA of the CDR3 is TGTGCCAGCAGACCCTCTTTGCTCCAAGAGACCCAGTACTTC. It encodes CASRPSLLQETQYF.

This clone appeared once. This chain uses TRBV5-3 with TRBJ2-1; TRBD2 aligns across 11 bases. TRBV5-3 is an ORF; its function is uncertain. The length of the CDR3 is 15 residues. The junction had 10 bases not matched to a gene; V was cut back by 8 bases and J by 6 bases. CDR3 bases: TGTGCCAGCAGTACTCGGACTAGCGGGCTCAATGAGCAGTTCTTC. Translating it yields CASSTRTSGLNEQFF.

The V call is TRBV28, the J call TRBJ2-1; tentative D call: TRBD2 (6 bases). V was shortened by 3 bases and J by 5 bases, with 14 bases between the two germline ends. Germline V gene lookup returns CDR1 MDHEN and CDR2 SYDVKM. The CDR3 totals 15 residues. The CDR3 DNA is TGTGCCAGCAGTTTTTCAAGCGGGTACGACAATGAGCAGTTCTTC. Translating gives CASSFSSGYDNEQFF.

In its sample, this clone is medium-sized. The J gene is TRBJ1-1, the V gene TRBV11-2; D is uncertain. V was trimmed by 2 bases and J by 0 bases, leaving 4 bases between them. CDR1 and CDR2 from the germline V gene are SGHAT and FQNNGV. The CDR3 is made up of 13 amino acids. This chain's CDR3 is CASSLFMNTEAFF. The CDR3 coding sequence is TGTGCCAGCAGCTTATTCATGAACACTGAAGCTTTCTTT. Full variable domain (missing parts from reference TRBV11-2 and TRBJ1-1): EAGVAQSPRYKIIEKRQSVAFWCNPISGHATLYWYQQILGQGPKLLIQFQNNGVVDDSQLPKDRFSAERLKGVDSTLKIQPAKLEDSAVYLCASSLFMNTEAFFGQGTRLTVV.

This clone is medium-sized (0.01 to 0.1%) within its sample. This sequence joins TRBV5-1 and TRBJ1-2, with 7 nucleotides matching TRBD1. The CDR3 covers 14 residues. V lost 0 bases and J lost 4; bases outside the gene matches: 3. The V gene's germline CDR1 is SGHRS and CDR2 YFSETQ. The CDR3 here is CASSLDRDSYGYTF. As DNA, the CDR3 is TGCGCCAGCAGCTTGGACCGGGACAGCTATGGCTACACCTTC.

J is TRBJ2-1 and V is TRBV10-1; 7 nucleotides agree with TRBD2. CDR1 WNHNN and CDR2 SYGVQD come from the germline V gene (reference sequence). This CDR3 spans 16 amino acids. The V gene end was trimmed by 4 bases and the J gene end by 0 bases; junction bases not matched to a gene: 6. This CDR3 is CASSGFGLGSYNEQFF. The CDR3 nucleotides read TGCGCCAGCAGTGGCTTTGGACTAGGCTCCTACAATGAGCAGTTCTTC.

A single count supports this clone. V and J are TRBV5-1 and TRBJ2-3; 12 bases are shared with TRBD2. Looked up from germline, CDR1 is SGHRS and CDR2 is YFSETQ. The junction had 10 bases not matched to a gene; V was cut back by 4 bases and J by 4 bases. This CDR3 contains 17 residues. CDR3 region: CASSTGTSGSGADTQYF. DNA for the CDR3: TGCGCCAGCAGCACCGGGACTAGCGGGTCTGGGGCAGATACGCAGTATTTT. Using reference TRBV5-1 and TRBJ2-3 for the parts outside the CDR3, the full variable domain is KAGVTQTPRYLIKTRGQQVTLSCSPISGHRSVSWYQQTPGQGLQFLFEYFSETQRNKGNFPGRFSGRQFSNSRSEMNVSTLELGDSALYLCASSTGTSGSGADTQYFGPGTRLTVL.

The rearrangement links TRBV27 to TRBJ2-2, with D tentatively TRBD1 (5 bases). The V gene's germline CDR1 is MNHEY and CDR2 SMNVEV (reference sequence). The CDR3 has 15 residues. The V end lost 1 base, the J end lost 1 base, and 7 bases lay between the germline ends. The CDR3 DNA is TGTGCCAGCAGTTTATACAGGCGGAACACCGGGGAGCTGTTTTTT. Translated: CASSLYRRNTGELFF.

Judged by abundance, this clone is medium-sized. This rearrangement joins TRBV7-9 to TRBJ1-4, with D possibly being TRBD1 (5 bases). Germline-derived CDR1 and CDR2 are SEHNR and FQNEAQ (reference sequence). CDR3 length equals 15 residues. V lost 5 bases to trimming and J lost 10 bases, with 20 bases between them. CDR3 protein: CASSPLNGGDGKLFF. The CDR3 DNA reads as TGTGCCAGCAGCCCGCTCAACGGAGGGGATGGAAAACTGTTTTTT. Complete variable domain (other parts from reference TRBV7-9 and TRBJ1-4): DTGVSQNPRHKITKRGQNVTFRCDPISEHNRLYWYRQTLGQGPEFLTYFQNEAQLEKSRLLSDRFSAERPKGSFSTLEIQRTEQGDSAMYLCASSPLNGGDGKLFFGSGTQLSVL.

The chain has TRBV5-4 and TRBJ1-1, with D perhaps matching TRBD1 (6 bases). This CDR3 is 13 amino acids long. Germline V CDR1 and CDR2: SGHNT, YYREEE (reference sequence). V lost 4 bases and J 8 bases, leaving 15 bases between the germline ends. This chain's CDR3 is CASSPLGTLEAFF. CDR3 sequence (DNA): TGTGCCAGCAGCCCTCTCGGGACACTCGAAGCTTTCTTT.

This clone was counted between two and nine times. The CDR3 protein is CASKGSYYGYTF. CDR3 bases: TGTGCCAGCAAGGGATCGTACTATGGCTACACCTTC. The gene calls are TRBV2 and TRBJ1-2; D uncertain. The germline gives CDR1 SNHLY, CDR2 FYNNEI. CDR3 size: 12 residues. The V end was cut by 7 bases, the J end by 3 bases, with 9 bases between.

Only a few counts were recorded for this clone. The chain couples TRBV19 to TRBJ2-7, with D unclear. The germline V gene encodes CDR1 LNHDA and CDR2 SQIVND (reference sequence). V was pared by 6 bases and J by 0 bases, with 9 bases between. The CDR3 consists of 13 residues. The CDR3 region has the DNA TGTGCCAGTAGGGCAGCTTCCTCCTACGAGCAGTACTTC. This encodes CASRAASSYEQYF.

The V call is TRBV28, the J call TRBJ1-4, with no clear D. V lost 7 bases and J 0 bases, leaving 12 bases between the germline ends. The CDR3 covers 15 residues. The V gene's germline CDR1 is MDHEN and CDR2 SYDVKM. The CDR3 here is CASTPHGATNEKLFF. In DNA, the CDR3 is TGTGCCAGCACCCCACACGGTGCAACTAATGAAAAACTGTTTTTT. The full variable domain, in which reference TRBV28 and TRBJ1-4 provide the parts outside the CDR3, is DVKVTQSSRYLVKRTGEKVFLECVQDMDHENMFWYRQDPGLGLRLIYFSYDVKMKEKGDIPEGYSVSREKKERFSLILESASTNQTSMYLCASTPHGATNEKLFFGSGTQLSVL.

The chain employs TRBV28 and TRBJ2-7, with a possible D match to TRBD1 (6 bases). Germline V lookup: CDR1 MDHEN, CDR2 SYDVKM. Trimming stripped 2 bases from V and 7 bases from J, with 12 bases between. The CDR3 runs 13 residues. The CDR3 region has the DNA TGTGCCAGCAGTTTAAACACAGGGAGTGAGCAGTACTTC. Encoded protein: CASSLNTGSEQYF.

The rearrangement joins TRBV27 to TRBJ1-5; D unclear. Trimming removed 6 bases at V and 2 bases at J, with 11 bases between. The CDR3 is 14 amino acids. Germline V gene data show CDR1 as MNHEY and CDR2 as SMNVEV (reference sequence). In DNA, the CDR3 is TGTGCCAGCAGCCGGACGGCCCGCAATCAGCCCCAGCATTTT. Translation: CASSRTARNQPQHF.

V gene TRBV18 combines with J gene TRBJ2-2; no reliable D call. CDR1 is KGHSH, CDR2 LQKENI, per germline. The length of the CDR3 is 11 residues. Trimming stripped 6 bases from V and 8 bases from J, with 7 bases between. The CDR3: CASSLLGELFF. CDR3 coding DNA: TGTGCCAGCTCCCTTCTGGGGGAGCTGTTTTTT.